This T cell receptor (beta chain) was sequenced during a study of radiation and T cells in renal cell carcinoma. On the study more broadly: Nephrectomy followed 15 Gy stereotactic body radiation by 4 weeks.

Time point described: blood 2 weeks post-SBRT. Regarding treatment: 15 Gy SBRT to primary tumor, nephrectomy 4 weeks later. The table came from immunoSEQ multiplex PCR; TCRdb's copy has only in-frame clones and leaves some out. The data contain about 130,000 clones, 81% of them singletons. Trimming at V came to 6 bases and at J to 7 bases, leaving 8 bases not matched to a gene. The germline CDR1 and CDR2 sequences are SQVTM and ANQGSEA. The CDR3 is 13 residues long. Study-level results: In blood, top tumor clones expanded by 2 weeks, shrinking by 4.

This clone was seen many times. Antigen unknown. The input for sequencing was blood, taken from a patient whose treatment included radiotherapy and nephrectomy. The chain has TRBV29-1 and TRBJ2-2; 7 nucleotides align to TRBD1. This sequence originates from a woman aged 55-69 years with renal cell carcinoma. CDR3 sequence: CSVDTGVFGELFF. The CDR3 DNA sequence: TGCAGCGTCGATACAGGGGTTTTCGGGGAGCTGTTTTTT.